These 24 T cell receptor beta chains share one sample of origin, sequenced in a study of control samples from healthy donors and cancer patients. Sequencing used immunoSEQ multiplex PCR; TCRdb keeps in-frame clones, though not all of them. The table has 75,000 to 90,000 clones, about 89% seen once. Sequencing used PBMCs. All receptors derive from a woman between 45 and 65 years old with colorectal cancer.

The chain is built from TRBV19 and TRBJ1-5; perhaps TRBD1 as D (5 bases). Germline lookup yields CDR1 LNHDA and CDR2 SQIVND (reference sequence). Trimming removed 5 bases at V and 3 bases at J, with 14 bases between. The CDR3 has 15 amino acids. CDR3 region: CASSPPGFHNQPQHF. For the CDR3, the DNA is TGTGCCAGTAGTCCACCAGGGTTCCACAATCAGCCCCAGCATTTT.

V gene TRBV7-2 combines with J gene TRBJ1-4; tentative D call: TRBD1 (5 bases). Germline V gene lookup returns CDR1 SGHTA and CDR2 FQGNSA. V was cut by 1 base and J by 5 bases, with 11 bases left in between. This CDR3 is 15 amino acids long. The CDR3 is CASSLVRPGNEKLFF. The CDR3 DNA reads as TGTGCCAGCAGCTTAGTTAGGCCAGGGAATGAAAAACTGTTTTTT. Drawing the rest from reference TRBV7-2 and TRBJ1-4, the complete variable domain is GAGVSQSPSNKVTEKGKDVELRCDPISGHTALYWYRQSLGQGLEFLIYFQGNSAPDKSGLPSDRFSAERTGGSVSTLTIQRTQQEDSAVYLCASSLVRPGNEKLFFGSGTQLSVL.

V and J are TRBV7-9 and TRBJ1-2; 8 bases fit TRBD1. V shed 1 base, J shed 8 bases, and the junction held 12 bases outside the gene matches. CDR1 and CDR2 from the germline V gene are SEHNR and FQNEAQ (reference sequence). CDR3 length: 16 amino acids. In nucleotides, the CDR3 is TGTGCCAGCAGCTTAGTGACAAAGACAGGGGATCGAGGCTACACCTTC. Its translation: CASSLVTKTGDRGYTF.

The J gene is TRBJ2-3, the V gene TRBV30, with D tentatively TRBD1 (6 bases). The germline gives CDR1 GTSNPN, CDR2 SVGIG (reference sequence). The CDR3 is made up of 13 amino acids. Between the trimmed V and J ends, which lost 4 bases and 2 bases, there was a span of 10 bases. CDR3: CAWTGQITDTQYF. The CDR3 coding sequence is TGTGCCTGGACCGGACAGATCACAGATACGCAGTATTTT.

The chain recombines TRBV7-2 with TRBJ1-6; D is uncertain. Trimming shortened V by 5 bases and J by 7 bases, and 12 bases separated the two germline ends. The V gene's germline CDR1 is SGHTA and CDR2 FQGNSA. The length of the CDR3 is 14 residues. The chain's CDR3 is CASSPRMGNSPLHF. CDR3 nucleotide sequence: TGTGCCAGCAGCCCTCGGATGGGAAATTCACCCCTCCACTTT.

The genes are TRBV28 and TRBJ2-5, with 9 nucleotides matching TRBD1. The CDR3 totals 15 residues. Germline values: CDR1 MDHEN, CDR2 SYDVKM. J was trimmed by 5 bases and V by 5 bases; bases with no gene match: 9. CDR3 region: CASSVRQGVGETQYF. The CDR3 DNA reads as TGTGCCAGCAGTGTCCGACAGGGGGTTGGGGAGACCCAGTACTTC.

V usage is TRBV28 and J usage is TRBJ1-3; D might be TRBD1 (6 bases). V dropped 4 bases and J dropped 9 bases, with 19 bases sitting between them. The CDR3 has 15 amino acids. From germline, CDR1 is MDHEN and CDR2 SYDVKM. CDR3 sequence reads: CASSSKQGARGTIYF. The CDR3 bases are TGTGCCAGCAGTTCGAAACAGGGTGCTCGGGGCACCATATATTTT.

V usage is TRBV2 and J usage is TRBJ2-5; D is unclear. This CDR3 region has 13 residues. V dropped 2 bases and J dropped 3 bases, with 7 bases sitting between them. Germline loops: CDR1 SNHLY, CDR2 FYNNEI. The chain's CDR3 is CASSEIAKETQYF. In DNA form, the CDR3 reads TGTGCCAGCAGTGAAATAGCAAAAGAGACCCAGTACTTC.

The chain recombines TRBV7-2 with TRBJ2-3, with TRBD2 matching 8 bases. The CDR3 runs to 15 residues. J gave up 0 bases and V 6 bases, and 5 bases lay outside the gene matches. CDR1 and CDR2 from the germline V gene are SGHTA and FQGNSA. CDR3 loop: CASSPGTRSTDTQYF. CDR3 sequence (DNA): TGTGCCAGCAGTCCCGGGACTAGAAGCACAGATACGCAGTATTTT.

The chain employs TRBV3-1 (or the pseudogene TRBV3-2) and TRBJ2-2; D might be TRBD1 (5 bases). Trimming removed 2 bases at V and 3 bases at J, with 16 bases between. The CDR3 is 17 residues long. CDR1 LGHDT and CDR2 YNNKEL come from the germline V gene (reference sequence). The CDR3 sequence is CASSQSADQGDTGELFF. In DNA form, the CDR3 reads TGTGCCAGCAGCCAATCCGCGGACCAGGGCGACACCGGGGAGCTGTTTTTT.

V usage is TRBV21-1 and J usage is TRBJ2-2; the table names TRBD1, a call not compared with the DNA. TRBV21-1 is a listed pseudogene. The CDR3 runs 17 residues. The CDR3 DNA is TGTGCCAGCAGACTAGGGGTGCGGACAGGGAAAACCGGGGAGCTGTTTTTT. Translation gives CASRLGVRTGKTGELFF.

This rearrangement joins TRBV5-8 to TRBJ1-4, with D uncertain. CDR3 size: 12 residues. Germline-derived CDR1 and CDR2 are SGHTS and YDEGEE. V gave up 0 bases and J gave up 8 bases, with 5 bases separating them. The CDR3 DNA is TGTGCCAGCAGCTTGGCGCAGGAAAAACTGTTTTTT. Translating gives CASSLAQEKLFF.

The genes are TRBV12-3 or TRBV12-4 and TRBJ2-1; D is possibly TRBD2 (5 bases). V was shortened by 7 bases and J by 3 bases, with 10 bases between the two germline ends. The CDR3 is 13 amino acids. The CDR3 loop reads CASNGLSYNEQFF. CDR3 in DNA: TGTGCCAGCAATGGACTTAGCTACAATGAGCAGTTCTTC.

The gene calls are TRBV19 and TRBJ1-2; D gene unclear. Between the trimmed V and J ends, which lost 5 bases and 2 bases, there was a span of 15 bases. This CDR3 contains 15 residues. Germline V CDR1 and CDR2: LNHDA, SQIVND (reference sequence). CDR3 in amino acids: CASSSQIYGNYGYTF. CDR3 nucleotide sequence: TGTGCCAGTAGTTCCCAAATTTACGGAAACTATGGCTACACCTTC.

The chain is built from TRBV5-1 and TRBJ2-5, with a possible D match to TRBD2 (5 bases). The germline V and J ends were trimmed by 4 bases and 4 bases, with 14 bases remaining between them. The CDR3 spans 14 residues. Germline V gene lookup returns CDR1 SGHRS and CDR2 YFSETQ. The CDR3 DNA follows: TGCGCCAGCAGCCGGGCTGAGGGCCGAGAGACCCAGTACTTC. It codes for CASSRAEGRETQYF.

J is TRBJ2-1 and V is TRBV24-1; 7 bases line up with TRBD2. Germline assignment: CDR1 KGHDR and CDR2 SFDVKD. The CDR3 contains 18 residues. The J segment lost 1 base and the V segment lost 2 bases, leaving 10 bases of the junction unmatched. The CDR3 is CATSDSRGGVLSYNEQFF. DNA for the CDR3: TGTGCCACCAGTGATTCGAGGGGAGGGGTGTTATCCTACAATGAGCAGTTCTTC.

The gene calls are TRBV5-1 and TRBJ1-2, with 7 bases aligning to TRBD1. From germline, CDR1 is SGHRS and CDR2 YFSETQ. The ends lost 7 bases at V and 7 bases at J; junction bases unmatched: 7. The CDR3 covers 12 residues. The CDR3 here is CASSTGSFGYTF. CDR3 bases: TGCGCCAGCTCGACAGGGAGCTTTGGCTACACCTTC.

This sequence joins TRBV6-5 and TRBJ2-5, with no clear D. Trimming stripped 6 bases from V and 7 bases from J, with 12 bases between. The CDR3 extends over 12 amino acids. Germline CDR1 is MNHEY and CDR2 is SVGAGI. As DNA, the CDR3 is TGTGCCAGCAGCCCCCCTTCTGGGACCCAGTACTTC. Its translation: CASSPPSGTQYF.

CDR3 sequence: CASSPDRGDEKLFF. The CDR3, as DNA: TGCGCCAGCAGCCCGGACAGGGGAGATGAAAAACTGTTTTTT. The genes are TRBV5-1 and TRBJ1-4; 9 bases agree with TRBD1. Germline values: CDR1 SGHRS, CDR2 YFSETQ. The V gene end was trimmed by 4 bases and the J gene end by 6 bases; junction bases not matched to a gene: 4. The CDR3 loop spans 14 amino acids.

V is TRBV3-1 (or the pseudogene TRBV3-2) and J is TRBJ2-5; 11 bases agree with TRBD2. With 1 base clipped from V and 4 bases from J, the junction kept 5 bases outside the gene matches. The CDR3 has 16 residues. CDR1 and CDR2 (germline): LGHDT, YNNKEL (reference sequence). In nucleotides, the CDR3 is TGTGCCAGCAGCCAAGCTCCGGGACTAGCGGTAGAGACCCAGTACTTC. Its translation is CASSQAPGLAVETQYF.

The chain couples TRBV5-1 to TRBJ2-1; D not certain. This CDR3 has 15 residues. V lost 1 base, J lost 4 bases, and 12 bases lay in between. Germline assignment: CDR1 SGHRS and CDR2 YFSETQ. The DNA of the CDR3 is TGCGCCAGCAGCTTGAGAGACCAAAGTTACAATGAGCAGTTCTTC. Protein product: CASSLRDQSYNEQFF.

The chain links TRBV12-3 or TRBV12-4 to TRBJ1-2; D possibly corresponds to TRBD1 (5 bases). CDR3 length: 12 residues. V shed 5 bases and J shed 5 bases, with 9 bases lying between them. The CDR3 DNA is TGTGCCAGCAGTCCCGGGGGGTATGGCTACACCTTC. Its translation: CASSPGGYGYTF.

This clone rates as medium-sized. This rearrangement joins TRBV6-5 to TRBJ2-1, with 7 bases aligning to TRBD1. V was clipped by 0 bases and J by 10 bases; unmatched bases: 6. Germline V gives CDR1 MNHEY, CDR2 SVGAGI. The CDR3 sequence is 14 residues long. In DNA form, the CDR3 reads TGTGCCAGCAGTTACTCCACAGGGGTCAAGGAGCAGTTCTTC. This encodes CASSYSTGVKEQFF.

The genes are TRBV6-5 and TRBJ2-1; D is ambiguous. Germline V gene lookup returns CDR1 MNHEY and CDR2 SVGAGI. CDR3 length: 11 residues. V lost 10 bases and J 2 bases, leaving 6 bases between the germline ends. CDR3 region: CAITTYNEQFF. The CDR3 bases are TGTGCCATCACGACCTACAATGAGCAGTTCTTC.